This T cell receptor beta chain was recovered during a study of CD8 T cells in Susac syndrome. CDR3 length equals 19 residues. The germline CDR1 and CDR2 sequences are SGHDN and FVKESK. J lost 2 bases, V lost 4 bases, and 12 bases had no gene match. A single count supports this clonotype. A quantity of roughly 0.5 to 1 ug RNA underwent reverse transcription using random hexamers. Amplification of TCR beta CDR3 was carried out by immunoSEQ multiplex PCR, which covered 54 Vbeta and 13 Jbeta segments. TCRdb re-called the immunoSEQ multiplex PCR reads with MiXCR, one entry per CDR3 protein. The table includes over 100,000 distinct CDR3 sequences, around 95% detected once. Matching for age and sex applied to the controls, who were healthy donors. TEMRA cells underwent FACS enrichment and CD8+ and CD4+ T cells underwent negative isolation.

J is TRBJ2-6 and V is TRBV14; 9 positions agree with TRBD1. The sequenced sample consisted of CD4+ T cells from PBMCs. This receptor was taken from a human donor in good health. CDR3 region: CASSLGWDRVLAGANVLTF. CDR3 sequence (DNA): TGTGCCAGCAGCCTTGGCTGGGACAGGGTTCTTGCTGGGGCCAACGTCCTGACTTTC.